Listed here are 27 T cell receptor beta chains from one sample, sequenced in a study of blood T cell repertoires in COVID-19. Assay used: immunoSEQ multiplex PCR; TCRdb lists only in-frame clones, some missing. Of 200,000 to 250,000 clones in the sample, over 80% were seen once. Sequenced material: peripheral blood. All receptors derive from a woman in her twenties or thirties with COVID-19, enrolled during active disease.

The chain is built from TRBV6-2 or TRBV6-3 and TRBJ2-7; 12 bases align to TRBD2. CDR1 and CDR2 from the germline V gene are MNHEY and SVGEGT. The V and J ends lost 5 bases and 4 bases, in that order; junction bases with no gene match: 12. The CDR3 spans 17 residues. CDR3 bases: TGTGCCAGCAGTCCACTGCGGCTAGCGGGGGGGCCGTACGAGCAGTACTTC. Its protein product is CASSPLRLAGGPYEQYF.

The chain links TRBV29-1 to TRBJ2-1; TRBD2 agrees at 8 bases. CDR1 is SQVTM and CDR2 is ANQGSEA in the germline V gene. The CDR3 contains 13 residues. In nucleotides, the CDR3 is TGCGTAATAGCGGGGCCCTCCTACAATGAGCAGTTCTTC. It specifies CVIAGPSYNEQFF.

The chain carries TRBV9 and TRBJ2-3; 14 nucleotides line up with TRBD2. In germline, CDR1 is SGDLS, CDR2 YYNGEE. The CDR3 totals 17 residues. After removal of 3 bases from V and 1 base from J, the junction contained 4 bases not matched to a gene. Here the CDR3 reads CASSASTSGRGTDTQYF. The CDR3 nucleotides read TGTGCCAGCAGCGCTTCGACTAGCGGGAGGGGCACAGATACGCAGTATTTT.

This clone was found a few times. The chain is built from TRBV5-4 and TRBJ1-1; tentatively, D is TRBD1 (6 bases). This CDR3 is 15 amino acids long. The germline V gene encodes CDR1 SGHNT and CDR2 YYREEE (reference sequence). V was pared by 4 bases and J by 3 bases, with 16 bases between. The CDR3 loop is CASSGKTGKDTEAFF. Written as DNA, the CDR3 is TGTGCCAGCAGCGGCAAAACAGGGAAGGACACTGAAGCTTTCTTT.

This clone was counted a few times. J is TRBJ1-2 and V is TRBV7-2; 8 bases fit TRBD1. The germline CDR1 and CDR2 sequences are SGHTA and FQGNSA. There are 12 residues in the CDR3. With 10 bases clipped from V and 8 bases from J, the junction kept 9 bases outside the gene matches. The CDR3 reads CATGQGQQGYTF. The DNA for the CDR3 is TGTGCCACCGGACAGGGCCAGCAGGGCTACACCTTC.

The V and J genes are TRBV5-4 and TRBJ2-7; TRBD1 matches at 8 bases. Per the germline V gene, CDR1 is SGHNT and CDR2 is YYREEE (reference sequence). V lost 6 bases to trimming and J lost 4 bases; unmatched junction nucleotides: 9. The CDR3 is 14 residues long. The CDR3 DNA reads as TGTGCCAGCAACAACAGGGGGGAACATTACGAGCAGTACTTC. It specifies CASNNRGEHYEQYF.

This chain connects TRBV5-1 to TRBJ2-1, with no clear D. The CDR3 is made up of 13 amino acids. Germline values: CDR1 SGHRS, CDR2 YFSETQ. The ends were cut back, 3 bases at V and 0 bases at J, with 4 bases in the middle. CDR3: CASSSSSYNEQFF. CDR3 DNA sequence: TGCGCCAGCAGCTCGAGCTCCTACAATGAGCAGTTCTTC.

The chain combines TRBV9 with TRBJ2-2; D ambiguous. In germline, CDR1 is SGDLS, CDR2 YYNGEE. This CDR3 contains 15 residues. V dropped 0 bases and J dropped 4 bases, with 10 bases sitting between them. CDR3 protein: CASSVGAVPTGELFF. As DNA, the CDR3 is TGTGCCAGCAGCGTAGGAGCCGTCCCCACCGGGGAGCTGTTTTTT. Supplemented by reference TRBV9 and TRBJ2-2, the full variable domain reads DSGVTQTPKHLITATGQRVTLRCSPRSGDLSVYWYQQSLDQGLQFLIQYYNGEERAKGNILERFSAQQFPDLHSELNLSSLELGDSALYFCASSVGAVPTGELFFGEGSRLTVL.

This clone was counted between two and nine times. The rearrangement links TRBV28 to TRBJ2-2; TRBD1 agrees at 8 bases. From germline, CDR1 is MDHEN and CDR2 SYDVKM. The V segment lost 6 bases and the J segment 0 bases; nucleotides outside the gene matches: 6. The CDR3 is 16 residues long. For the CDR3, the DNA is TGTGCCAGCAGCGACCCAGGGGGCGCGAACACCGGGGAGCTGTTTTTT. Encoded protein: CASSDPGGANTGELFF.

The CDR3 spells CASSLDRGKGYTF. The CDR3 nucleotides read TGTGCCAGCAGCTTAGACAGGGGAAAAGGCTACACCTTC. J is TRBJ1-2 and V is TRBV7-2, with 7 bases aligning to TRBD1. J gave up 8 bases and V 1 base, and 4 bases lay outside the gene matches. This CDR3 has 13 amino acids. The germline V gene encodes CDR1 SGHTA and CDR2 FQGNSA.

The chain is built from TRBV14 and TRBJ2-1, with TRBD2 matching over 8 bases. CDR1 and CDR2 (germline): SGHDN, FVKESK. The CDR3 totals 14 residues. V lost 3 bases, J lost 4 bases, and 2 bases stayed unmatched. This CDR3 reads CASSQLAGYNEQFF. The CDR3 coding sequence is TGTGCCAGCAGCCAGTTAGCGGGATACAATGAGCAGTTCTTC.

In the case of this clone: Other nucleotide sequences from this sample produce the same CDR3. In nucleotides, the CDR3 is TGTGCCAGCAGTACAAACACCGGGGAGCTGTTTTTT. It specifies CASSTNTGELFF. This chain uses TRBV6-2 or TRBV6-3 with TRBJ2-2; the D is unclear. The CDR3 has 12 amino acids. The germline V and J ends were trimmed by 5 bases and 2 bases, with 3 bases remaining between them. In germline, CDR1 is MNHEY, CDR2 SVGEGT.

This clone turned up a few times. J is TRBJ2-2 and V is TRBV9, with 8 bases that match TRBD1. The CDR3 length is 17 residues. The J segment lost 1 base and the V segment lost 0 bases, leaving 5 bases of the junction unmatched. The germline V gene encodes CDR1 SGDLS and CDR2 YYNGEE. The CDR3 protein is CASSVADRGQNTGELFF. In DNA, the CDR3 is TGTGCCAGCAGCGTAGCCGACAGGGGTCAGAACACCGGGGAGCTGTTTTTT.

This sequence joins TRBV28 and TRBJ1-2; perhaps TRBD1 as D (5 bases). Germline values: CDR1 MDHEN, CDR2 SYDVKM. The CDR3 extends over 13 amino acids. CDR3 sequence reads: CASWQGGGYGYTF. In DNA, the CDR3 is TGTGCTTCGTGGCAGGGCGGTGGGTATGGCTACACCTTC.

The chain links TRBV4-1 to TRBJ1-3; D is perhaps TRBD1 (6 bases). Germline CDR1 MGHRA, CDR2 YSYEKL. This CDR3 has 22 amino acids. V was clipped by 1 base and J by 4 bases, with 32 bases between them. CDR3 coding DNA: TGCGCCAGCAGCCAAGTCGTTAGGACAGAAACACGCCTTGGGGCGACAGGAAACACCATATATTTT. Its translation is CASSQVVRTETRLGATGNTIYF.

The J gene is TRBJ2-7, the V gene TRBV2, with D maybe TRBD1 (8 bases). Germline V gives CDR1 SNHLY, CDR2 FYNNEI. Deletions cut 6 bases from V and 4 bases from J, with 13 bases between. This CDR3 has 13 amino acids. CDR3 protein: CASRNRGGYEQYF. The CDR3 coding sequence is TGTGCCAGCAGGAACAGGGGGGGGTACGAGCAGTACTTC.

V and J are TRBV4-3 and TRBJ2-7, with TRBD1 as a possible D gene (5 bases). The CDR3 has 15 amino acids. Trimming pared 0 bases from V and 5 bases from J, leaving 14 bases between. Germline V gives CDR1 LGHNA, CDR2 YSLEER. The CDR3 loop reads CASSQDSRGRDEQYF. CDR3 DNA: TGCGCCAGCAGCCAAGATAGTAGGGGAAGGGACGAGCAGTACTTC.

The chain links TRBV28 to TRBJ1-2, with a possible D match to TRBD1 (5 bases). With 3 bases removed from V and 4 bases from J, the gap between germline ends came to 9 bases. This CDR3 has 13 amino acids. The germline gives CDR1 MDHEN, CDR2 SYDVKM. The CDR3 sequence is CASSLSRVYGYTF. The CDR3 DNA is TGTGCCAGCAGTTTGAGCAGGGTCTATGGCTACACCTTC.

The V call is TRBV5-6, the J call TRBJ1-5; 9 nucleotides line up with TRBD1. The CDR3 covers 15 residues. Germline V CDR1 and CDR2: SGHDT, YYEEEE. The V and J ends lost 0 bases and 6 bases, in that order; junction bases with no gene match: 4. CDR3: CASSLGGTGSQPQHF. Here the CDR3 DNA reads TGTGCCAGCAGCTTGGGGGGGACAGGGAGTCAGCCCCAGCATTTT.

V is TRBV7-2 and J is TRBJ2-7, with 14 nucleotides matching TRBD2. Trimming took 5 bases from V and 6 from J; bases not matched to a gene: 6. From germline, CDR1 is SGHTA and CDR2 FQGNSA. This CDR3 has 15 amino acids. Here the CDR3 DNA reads TGTGCCAGCAGCCAAAGACTAGCGGGGGGGCGCGAGCAGTACTTC. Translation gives CASSQRLAGGREQYF.

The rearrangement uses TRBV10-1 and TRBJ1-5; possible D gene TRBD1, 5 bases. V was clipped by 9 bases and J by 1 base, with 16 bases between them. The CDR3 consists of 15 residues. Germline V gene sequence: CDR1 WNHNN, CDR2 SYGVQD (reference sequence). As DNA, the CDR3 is TGCGCCAGGGACCCCAGGGTAGGGAGCAATCAGCCCCAGCATTTT. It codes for CARDPRVGSNQPQHF.

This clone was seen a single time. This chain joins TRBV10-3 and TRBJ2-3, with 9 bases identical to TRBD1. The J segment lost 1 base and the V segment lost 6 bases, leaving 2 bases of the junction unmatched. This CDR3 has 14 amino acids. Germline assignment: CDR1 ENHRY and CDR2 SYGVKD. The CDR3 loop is CAISRDRGTDTQYF. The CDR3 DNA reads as TGTGCCATCAGCCGGGACAGGGGCACAGATACGCAGTATTTT.

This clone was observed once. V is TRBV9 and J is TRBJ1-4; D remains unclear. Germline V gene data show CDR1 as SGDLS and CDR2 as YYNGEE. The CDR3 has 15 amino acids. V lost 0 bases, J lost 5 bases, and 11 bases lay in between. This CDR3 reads CASSVVIPGNEKLFF. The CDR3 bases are TGTGCCAGCAGCGTAGTCATACCGGGAAATGAAAAACTGTTTTTT.

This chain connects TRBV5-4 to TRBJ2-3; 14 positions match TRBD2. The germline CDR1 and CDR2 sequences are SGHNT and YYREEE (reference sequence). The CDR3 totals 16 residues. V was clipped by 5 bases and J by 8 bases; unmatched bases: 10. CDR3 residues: CASRAGTSGSGSTQYF. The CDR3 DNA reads TGTGCCAGCAGGGCGGGGACTAGCGGGAGTGGCAGTACGCAGTATTTT.

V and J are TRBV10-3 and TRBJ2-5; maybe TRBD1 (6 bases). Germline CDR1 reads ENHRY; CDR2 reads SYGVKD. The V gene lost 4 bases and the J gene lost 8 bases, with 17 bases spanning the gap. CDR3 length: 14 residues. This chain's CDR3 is CAISAEDSIGTQYF. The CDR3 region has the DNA TGTGCCATCAGTGCAGAGGACAGTATTGGCACCCAGTACTTC.

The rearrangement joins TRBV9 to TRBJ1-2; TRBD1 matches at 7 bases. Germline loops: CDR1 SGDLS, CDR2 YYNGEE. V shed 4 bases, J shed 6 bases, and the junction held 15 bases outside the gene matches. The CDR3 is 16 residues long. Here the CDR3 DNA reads TGTGCCAGCAGCTCTTCCTACGACAGGGAAGGCGATGGCTACACCTTC. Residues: CASSSSYDREGDGYTF.

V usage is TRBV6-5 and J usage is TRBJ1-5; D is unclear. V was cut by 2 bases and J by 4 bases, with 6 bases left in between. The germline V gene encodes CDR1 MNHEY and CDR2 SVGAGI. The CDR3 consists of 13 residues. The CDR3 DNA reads TGTGCCAGCAGTTACGGGCAGAATCAGCCCCAGCATTTT. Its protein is CASSYGQNQPQHF.